This is a list of T cell receptor beta chains from one sample in a study of blood T cell repertoires in COVID-19. Some clones are missing from TCRdb's copy, which holds only in-frame ones; the method was immunoSEQ multiplex PCR. The top ten hold 2.5% to 3.5% of the sample, which has about 190,000 clones, roughly 84% seen once. Material for sequencing was PBMCs or T cells enriched from blood (not recorded which). These receptors all stem from a woman aged 25 to 39 who had recovered from COVID-19. The CDR3 runs from the conserved cysteine through the conserved F or W. Each record gives: D gene, J gene, V gene, clone size, CDR3 DNA, CDR3 protein. A D gene is named only where the DNA matches it firmly. Expanded clones get a size class; other rows say once, few or many, or leave the size out.

>TRBD1|TRBJ1-2|TRBV6-5|.
TGTGCCACCTGCAAGTCGGGACAGGGACCTTATGGCTACACCTTC
CATCKSGQGPYGYTF
>TRBD1|TRBJ1-2|TRBV28|.
TGTGCCAGCACGCTGTCGGGGACAGGGCACGGCTACACCTTC
CASTLSGTGHGYTF
>TRBD1|TRBJ1-2|TRBV6-5|.
TGTGCCAGCAGTTGGCCACAGGGGGGTTTTGGTGGCTACACCTTC
CASSWPQGGFGGYTF
>TRBD1|TRBJ1-6|TRBV3-1/TRBV3-2|.
TGTGCCAGCAGCCAGCAGGGGACAGGCTCCTATAATTCACCCCTCCACTTT
CASSQQGTGSYNSPLHF
>TRBD2|TRBJ2-1|TRBV7-7|few
TGTGCTAGCAGCTTAGTTAGTGGGCTAGCGGGAGAAAGGAATGAGCAGTTCTTC
CASSLVSGLAGERNEQFF
>TRBD1|TRBJ1-5|TRBV28|.
TGTGCCAGCAGTTTATGGGGAACAGGGGGCCTAAATAGTCAGCCCCAGCATTTT
CASSLWGTGGLNSQPQHF
>TRBD1|TRBJ1-4|TRBV24-1|.
TGTGCCACCAGTGACCGACGACAGGGGCTTAATGAAAAACTGTTTTTT
CATSDRRQGLNEKLFF
>.|TRBJ1-1|TRBV6-5|.
TGTGCCAGCACCCGGGCGACAGGGAACACTGAAGCTTTCTTT
CASTRATGNTEAFF
>TRBD1|TRBJ1-2|TRBV5-6|.
TGTGCCAGCAGCTTGGTTCCGGGACAGGGCCTTTATGGCTACACCTTC
CASSLVPGQGLYGYTF
>.|TRBJ1-2|TRBV30|.
TGTGCCTGGAGTGTCCGGGCAGGGTCGAACTATGGCTACACCTTC
CAWSVRAGSNYGYTF
>.|TRBJ2-1|TRBV9|.
TGTGCCAGCAGCGGGCCTGTGCAGTTCTTC
CASSGPVQFF
>TRBD1|TRBJ1-5|TRBV27|.
TGTGCCAGCAGTTACACAGGGGCTATCAATCAGCCCCAGCATTTT
CASSYTGAINQPQHF
>TRBD1|TRBJ1-5|TRBV5-5|.
TGTGCCAGCAGCGATCAACAGGGGTCTAGCAATCAGCCCCAGCATTTT
CASSDQQGSSNQPQHF
>.|TRBJ2-5|TRBV15|once
TGTGCCACCTTAGGGGACTCCCAAGAGACCCAGTACTTC
CATLGDSQETQYF
>TRBD1|TRBJ2-6|TRBV7-2|.
TGTGCCAGCAGCCCCCCAGCCGCGACAGGGTACACTGGGGCCAACGTCCTGACTTTC
CASSPPAATGYTGANVLTF
>.|TRBJ1-2|TRBV3-1/TRBV3-2|few
TGTGCCAGCAGCCAAGGGTACAGGAGCTATGGCTACACCTTC
CASSQGYRSYGYTF
>TRBD1|TRBJ1-4|TRBV14|.
TGTGCCAGCAGCCAAGCTGCAGGGGGAACTGAAAAACTGTTTTTT
CASSQAAGGTEKLFF
>.|TRBJ1-2|TRBV7-8|.
TGTGCCAGCAGCTTAGCGCGACCTCAAGGGGGAAACTATGGCTACACCTTC
CASSLARPQGGNYGYTF
>.|TRBJ1-3|TRBV28|.
TGTGCCAGCAGTTTATACCCCCCCGGACAGACAAGCTCTGGAAACACCATATATTTT
CASSLYPPGQTSSGNTIYF
>.|TRBJ1-5|TRBV19|.
TGTGCCAGTAGTATAGCCAGCAGGGCTCAGCATTTT
CASSIASRAQHF
>TRBD1|TRBJ2-3|TRBV28|once
TGTGCCAGCAGTTTAGGGGACAGGGGGACAGATACGCAGTATTTT
CASSLGDRGTDTQYF
>.|TRBJ1-2|TRBV19|few
TGTGCCAGTAAGGACAGAGATGGCTACACCTTC
CASKDRDGYTF
>TRBD1|TRBJ1-2|TRBV12-3/TRBV12-4|.
TGTGCCAGCAGCGAGGGGGCAGGGATCGGCTACACCTTC
CASSEGAGIGYTF
>.|TRBJ2-1|TRBV5-1|.
TGCGCCAGCACTCTGGAGGATCCCCGGTTAGGCAATGAGCAGTTCTTC
CASTLEDPRLGNEQFF
>TRBD2|TRBJ2-1|TRBV28|.
TGTGCCACTCACTCCGGGACTAGCGGCTACAATGAGCAGTTCTTC
CATHSGTSGYNEQFF
>.|TRBJ2-5|TRBV5-5|.
TGTGCCAGCGCCAGGTACAGCCAAGAGACCCAGTACTTC
CASARYSQETQYF
>TRBD2|TRBJ2-7|TRBV7-3|.
TGTGCCAGCAGCCCAGGCGGGAGCTCCTACGAGCAGTACTTC
CASSPGGSSYEQYF
>TRBD1|TRBJ1-2|TRBV6-5|.
TGTGCCAGCAGACTCGGACAGGGATATGGCTACACCTTC
CASRLGQGYGYTF
>TRBD2|TRBJ2-5|TRBV5-1|.
TGCGCCAGCGAGCCGGGGGGGCAAGAGACCCAGTACTTC
CASEPGGQETQYF
>.|TRBJ2-1|TRBV3-1/TRBV3-2|.
TGTGCCAGCAGCCCCTTAGCTTACAATGAGCAGTTCTTC
CASSPLAYNEQFF
>TRBD1|TRBJ1-2|TRBV28|.
TGTGCCAGCAGTTTACCACAGGGGGCTAACTATGGCTACACCTTC
CASSLPQGANYGYTF
>TRBD1|TRBJ1-3|TRBV3-1/TRBV3-2|once
TGTGCCAGCAGCCAAGGGACAGGCCTCTCTGGAAACACCATATATTTT
CASSQGTGLSGNTIYF
>TRBD1|TRBJ2-2|TRBV2|.
TGTGCCAGCAGTGGAGGGCCGGGACAGATAAACACCGGGGAGCTGTTTTTT
CASSGGPGQINTGELFF
>TRBD2|TRBJ2-2|TRBV5-1|.
TGCGCCAGCAGCTTGGGACTAGCGGCGAACACCGGGGAGCTGTTTTTT
CASSLGLAANTGELFF
>TRBD2|TRBJ2-3|TRBV5-1|once
TGCGCCAGCAGCTTGCTCGCTAGCGGGGGGGCAACGGATACGCAGTATTTT
CASSLLASGGATDTQYF
>.|TRBJ2-2|TRBV7-3|few
TGTGCCAGCAGCACTCACCGCACCGGGGAGCTGTTTTTT
CASSTHRTGELFF
>.|TRBJ1-1|TRBV6-5|.
TGTGCCAGCATCAGGGACATGAACACTGAAGCTTTCTTT
CASIRDMNTEAFF
>.|TRBJ2-1|TRBV7-9|.
TGTGCCAGCAGCTCTCACCGGACTAAAGAAAACAATGAGCAGTTCTTC
CASSSHRTKENNEQFF
>.|TRBJ2-1|TRBV5-4|few
TGTGCCAGCAGCCCGCCGGGATGGGAGCAGTTCTTC
CASSPPGWEQFF
>TRBD1|TRBJ1-1|TRBV7-9|.
TGTGCCAGCAGCCGGGGGACAGGAAGTATGAACACTGAAGCTTTCTTT
CASSRGTGSMNTEAFF
>TRBD2|TRBJ2-1|TRBV20-1|.
TGCAGTGCTACGCGGGAGGGTGAGCAGTTCTTC
CSATREGEQFF
>TRBD2|TRBJ2-3|TRBV10-3|.
TGTGCCATCAAGGGAGCGGGAGCCGGCACAGATACGCAGTATTTT
CAIKGAGAGTDTQYF
>.|TRBJ1-1|TRBV7-9|.
TGTGCCAGCAGCTTCCTCCTTTCCAACACTGAAGCTTTCTTT
CASSFLLSNTEAFF
>.|TRBJ1-2|TRBV2|few
TGTGCCAGCAGCCCGGGGATGGGGTATGGCTACACCTTC
CASSPGMGYGYTF
>TRBD2|TRBJ2-2|TRBV2|few
TGTGCCAGGCGGGAGTCCGGGGAGCTGTTTTTT
CARRESGELFF
>.|TRBJ2-1|TRBV11-2|.
TGTGCCAGCACTATCTATGGGAGTGGGAGCGTCCTCAATGAGCAGTTCTTC
CASTIYGSGSVLNEQFF
>TRBD1|TRBJ2-7|TRBV5-1|.
TGCGCCAGCAGCTTGGGACAGGGGAATACATACGAGCAGTACTTC
CASSLGQGNTYEQYF
>.|TRBJ2-3|TRBV19|.
TGTGCCAGTAGTATCGGGACAAATACGCAGTATTTT
CASSIGTNTQYF
>.|TRBJ2-1|TRBV7-2|.
TGTGCCAGCACTTACGGAAGAGACTTGGGGCACAATGAGCAGTTCTTC
CASTYGRDLGHNEQFF
>TRBD1|TRBJ1-1|TRBV18|.
TGTGCCAGCTCACCAACAGGGGCGATGAACACTGAAGCTTTCTTT
CASSPTGAMNTEAFF
>.|TRBJ2-3|TRBV2|.
TGTGCCAGCAGGGAGTGGGCAGGGGTATCCGCAGATACGCAGTATTTT
CASREWAGVSADTQYF
>.|TRBJ1-6|TRBV5-6|.
TGTGCCAGCAGCTTGAGAGTCGGGATGGGTCTCCAGTATAATTCACCCCTCCACTTT
CASSLRVGMGLQYNSPLHF
>TRBD1|TRBJ1-5|TRBV27|.
TGTGCCAGCAGTCCACCGGACAGGGAGGGCAATCAGCCCCAGCATTTT
CASSPPDREGNQPQHF
>.|TRBJ2-5|TRBV7-9|.
TGTGCCAGCAGCTTAGAACAGGGACCCCAGTACTTC
CASSLEQGPQYF
>.|TRBJ1-1|TRBV7-2|.
TGTGCCAGCAGGGAAGCGGGAAATAGAGCTTTCTTT
CASREAGNRAFF
>.|TRBJ2-1|TRBV19|.
TGTGCCAGTAGTATCAGCGGGCCTTACAATGAGCAGTTCTTC
CASSISGPYNEQFF